This TCR beta chain was recovered during a study of OX40 agonist ivuxolimab in advanced cancers. Background on the study: Patients received the agonistic anti-OX40 (CD134) antibody ivuxolimab. Each dose-escalation patient presented with hepatocellular carcinoma, melanoma, renal cell or head and neck cancer.

Using immunoSEQ multiplex PCR, the repertoire was profiled, and TCRdb retains in-frame clones only, with some absent. The repertoire consists of over 30,000 clones, with approximately 82% occurring once and the leading ten covering 2.6%. Only a few counts were recorded for this clone. The CDR3 runs 13 residues. V lost 0 bases to trimming and J lost 9 bases, with 13 bases between them. Germline V gene sequence: CDR1 SGHRS, CDR2 YFSETQ. Samples were taken at baseline and on day 1 of cycles 4 and 7. J is TRBJ2-7 and V is TRBV5-1, with D unclear. Source: CD4+ or CD8+ T cells sorted from blood, taken in a trial of the OX40 agonist ivuxolimab. The receptor comes from an adult with an advanced solid tumor such as melanoma, head and neck, liver or kidney cancer. The CDR3 DNA reads TGCGCCAGCAGCTTGGCGCAGTCGTTGGTGCAGTACTTC. Translating gives CASSLAQSLVQYF.